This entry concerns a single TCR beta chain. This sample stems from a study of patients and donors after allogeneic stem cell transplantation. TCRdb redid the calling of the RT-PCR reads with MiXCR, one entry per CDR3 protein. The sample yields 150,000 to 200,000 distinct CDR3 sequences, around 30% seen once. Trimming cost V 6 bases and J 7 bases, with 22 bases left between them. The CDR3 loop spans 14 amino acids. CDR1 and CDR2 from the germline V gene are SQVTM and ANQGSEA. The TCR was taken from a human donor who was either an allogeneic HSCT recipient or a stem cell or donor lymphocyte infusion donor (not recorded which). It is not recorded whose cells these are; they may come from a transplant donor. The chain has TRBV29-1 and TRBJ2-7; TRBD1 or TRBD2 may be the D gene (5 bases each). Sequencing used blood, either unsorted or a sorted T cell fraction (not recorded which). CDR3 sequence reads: CSVGPRARWGEQYF. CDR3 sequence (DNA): TGCAGCGTGGGCCCGCGGGCGAGGTGGGGGGAGCAGTACTTC.